This T cell receptor beta chain was identified in a study of blood T cell repertoires in COVID-19. Study-wide context: Sample material is recorded as cDNA or gDNA derived from T cells, B-cell-depleted T cells, or PBMCs.

Sequencing used immunoSEQ multiplex PCR; TCRdb keeps in-frame clones, though not all of them. This table holds 150,000 or so clones, approximately 80% found once. The study drew participants aged roughly 18 to 95 years from 20 to 30 US areas. Cohorts were determined from participant-reported clinical history. Resolution of symptoms, clearance, or two negative PCRs was present in recovered Cohort 3 donors. Germline V gene data show CDR1 as SGHNT and CDR2 as YYREEE (reference sequence). Trimming removed 2 bases from V and 3 bases from J, with 15 bases in between. The CDR3 extends over 16 amino acids. The sample consisted of PBMCs or T cells enriched from blood (not recorded which). The chain links TRBV5-4 to TRBJ2-4; tentative D call: TRBD2 (5 bases). This TCR came from an older woman who had recovered from COVID-19. The CDR3 loop is CASSFSRFRDKNIQYF. DNA of the CDR3: TGTGCCAGCAGCTTCAGCCGCTTCCGGGACAAAAACATTCAGTACTTC. Complete variable domain (other parts from reference TRBV5-4 and TRBJ2-4): ETGVTQSPTHLIKTRGQQVTLRCSSQSGHNTVSWYQQALGQGPQFIFQYYREEENGRGNFPPRFSGLQFPNYSSELNVNALELDDSALYLCASSFSRFRDKNIQYFGAGTRLSVL.